The 29 T cell receptor beta chains in this list originate from one sample, sequenced in a study of blood T cell repertoires in COVID-19. Data came from immunoSEQ multiplex PCR; TCRdb stores just in-frame clones and leaves some out. The profile shows more than 85,000 clones, 85% of them singletons. Sequencing was performed on peripheral blood. The receptors were gathered from an elderly man with acute or convalescent COVID-19.

The chain employs TRBV19 and TRBJ2-7, with 14 bases that match TRBD2. Germline V gene sequence: CDR1 LNHDA, CDR2 SQIVND (reference sequence). Trimming at V came to 4 bases and at J to 6 bases, leaving 2 bases not matched to a gene. The CDR3 totals 14 residues. CDR3 protein: CASSKGLAGVEQYF. The CDR3, as DNA: TGTGCCAGTAGTAAGGGACTAGCGGGAGTCGAGCAGTACTTC.

The chain uses TRBV4-2 and TRBJ2-1; 8 bases fit TRBD1. J gave up 5 bases and V 2 bases, and 5 bases lay outside the gene matches. In germline, CDR1 is LGHNA, CDR2 YNFKEQ. The CDR3 has 15 residues. CDR3 sequence (DNA): TGTGCCAGCAGCCAACGCCAGGGGGCAGACAATGAGCAGTTCTTC. Translating gives CASSQRQGADNEQFF.

The V and J genes are TRBV19 and TRBJ2-1, with TRBD2 matching 8 bases. Germline assignment: CDR1 LNHDA and CDR2 SQIVND (reference sequence). With V trimmed by 3 bases and J by 2 bases, 6 bases remained unmatched. The CDR3 contains 16 residues. CDR3 sequence: CASSIHAGGTYNEQFF. The CDR3 coding sequence is TGTGCCAGTAGTATTCATGCGGGAGGAACCTACAATGAGCAGTTCTTC.

This clone was picked up a small number of times. The chain uses TRBV3-1 (or the pseudogene TRBV3-2) and TRBJ1-5; 7 bases are a match to TRBD1. Germline values: CDR1 LGHDT, CDR2 YNNKEL (reference sequence). Trimming removed 1 base from V and 4 bases from J; junction bases left unmatched: 10. The CDR3 extends over 17 amino acids. The CDR3 protein is CASSQATQAGGNQPQHF. The CDR3 coding sequence is TGTGCCAGCAGCCAAGCGACGCAGGCAGGGGGAAATCAGCCCCAGCATTTT.

The gene calls are TRBV18 and TRBJ2-1; tentative D call: TRBD2 (6 bases). The CDR3 extends over 13 amino acids. The V end lost 3 bases, the J end lost 9 bases, and 12 bases lay between the germline ends. Germline CDR1 and CDR2: KGHSH and LQKENI. In DNA form, the CDR3 reads TGTGCCAGCTCACCGGTGCGGGACGGTGAGCAGTTCTTC. Translated, it gives CASSPVRDGEQFF. Based on the CDR3 plus reference TRBV18 and TRBJ2-1, the full variable domain is NAGVMQNPRHLVRRRGQEARLRCSPMKGHSHVYWYRQLPEEGLKFMVYLQKENIIDESGMPKERFSAEFPKEGPSILRIQQVVRGDSAAYFCASSPVRDGEQFFGPGTRLTVL.

The chain employs TRBV18 and TRBJ2-7, with a possible D match to TRBD1 (6 bases). Deletions cut 5 bases from V and 0 bases from J, with 26 bases between. This CDR3 has 19 residues. The V gene's germline CDR1 is KGHSH and CDR2 LQKENI. The CDR3 nucleotides read TGTGCCAGCTCAACCAGGGGAACGCTGTTGGGCTTGGGCTCCTACGAGCAGTACTTC. Its protein is CASSTRGTLLGLGSYEQYF.

This clone was observed a few times. This sequence joins TRBV19 and TRBJ1-1; 9 bases line up with TRBD1. The germline gives CDR1 LNHDA, CDR2 SQIVND (reference sequence). V was pared by 4 bases and J by 7 bases, with 4 bases of the junction left unmatched. The CDR3 runs to 13 residues. The CDR3 bases are TGTGCCAGTAGTACGACAGGGGGGATTGAAGCTTTCTTT. Its protein is CASSTTGGIEAFF.

This chain joins TRBV2 and TRBJ2-7, with a weak D call TRBD1 (6 bases). V gave up 10 bases and J gave up 3 bases, with 22 bases separating them. Germline V lookup: CDR1 SNHLY, CDR2 FYNNEI. This CDR3 has 15 amino acids. CDR3 sequence reads: CATSPSGTPYYEQYF. CDR3 DNA: TGTGCCACCTCTCCCTCCGGGACACCATACTACGAGCAGTACTTC. Based on the CDR3 plus reference TRBV2 and TRBJ2-7, the full variable domain is EPEVTQTPSHQVTQMGQEVILRCVPISNHLYFYWYRQILGQKVEFLVSFYNNEISEKSEIFDDQFSVERPDGSNFTLKIRSTKLEDSAMYFCATSPSGTPYYEQYFGPGTRLTVT.

V and J are TRBV6-6 and TRBJ1-5; TRBD1 aligns across 7 bases. CDR1 is MNHNY, CDR2 SVGAGI, per germline (reference sequence). V shed 6 bases and J 3 bases; nucleotides not matched to a gene: 5. The CDR3 spans 14 residues. The CDR3 loop is CASSRGQSNQPQHF. CDR3 in DNA: TGTGCCAGCAGCCGGGGACAGTCCAATCAGCCCCAGCATTTT.

CDR3 residues: CASSSKGLGNDEQYF. The CDR3, as DNA: TGTGCCAGCAGCTCTAAAGGCCTAGGTAATGACGAGCAGTACTTC. The chain employs TRBV4-2 and TRBJ2-7; D uncertain. V was clipped by 5 bases and J by 5 bases, with 19 bases between them. The CDR3 extends over 15 amino acids. Germline values: CDR1 LGHNA, CDR2 YNFKEQ.

The chain is built from TRBV30 and TRBJ1-2; D remains unclear. CDR3 length: 13 amino acids. Germline CDR1 GTSNPN, CDR2 SVGIG (reference sequence). The V gene lost 2 bases and the J gene lost 8 bases, with 15 bases spanning the gap. Here the CDR3 DNA reads TGTGCCTGGAGTACGTCGGGATTTTCGGGCTACACCTTC. Protein product: CAWSTSGFSGYTF.

The V gene is TRBV28, the J gene TRBJ1-3; unclear D gene. The CDR3 extends over 14 amino acids. V was shortened by 2 bases and J by 3 bases, with 8 bases between the two germline ends. The germline gives CDR1 MDHEN, CDR2 SYDVKM. The CDR3: CASSLARLGNTIYF. The CDR3 coding sequence is TGTGCCAGCAGTTTAGCCAGACTTGGAAACACCATATATTTT.

This rearrangement joins TRBV11-3 to TRBJ2-3, with a possible D match to TRBD2 (6 bases). Germline CDR1 and CDR2: SGHNT and YENEEA. CDR3 length equals 14 residues. Trimming left V 5 bases short and J 2 bases short, with 11 bases between. In DNA form, the CDR3 reads TGTGCCAGCAGCCGGGGACTCACCACAGATACGCAGTATTTT. It translates to CASSRGLTTDTQYF.

V is TRBV18 and J is TRBJ1-5; TRBD1 aligns across 7 bases. J was trimmed by 0 bases and V by 3 bases; bases with no gene match: 8. In germline, CDR1 is KGHSH, CDR2 LQKENI. This CDR3 region has 17 residues. CDR3 nucleotides: TGTGCCAGCTCACCCCGGGACAGAATGTTTAGCAATCAGCCCCAGCATTTT. This sequence encodes CASSPRDRMFSNQPQHF.

As DNA, the CDR3 is TGTGCCAGCAGCTTGGGGGGAAACTCCTACGAGCAGTACTTC. Encoded protein: CASSLGGNSYEQYF. The chain joins TRBV11-3 to TRBJ2-7, with D perhaps TRBD2 (6 bases). Germline V gene lookup returns CDR1 SGHNT and CDR2 YENEEA. This CDR3 region has 14 residues. The germline V and J ends were trimmed by 3 bases and 0 bases, with 9 bases remaining between them.

This clone was found a few times. The chain joins TRBV4-2 to TRBJ2-5, with TRBD1 matching 8 bases. The CDR3 loop spans 15 amino acids. The V and J ends lost 3 bases and 0 bases, in that order; junction bases with no gene match: 3. Germline V gene lookup returns CDR1 LGHNA and CDR2 YNFKEQ. CDR3: CASSQKTGDQETQYF. CDR3 nucleotides: TGTGCCAGCAGCCAGAAGACAGGGGACCAAGAGACCCAGTACTTC.

The chain joins TRBV14 to TRBJ2-2, with D unclear. Trimming took 0 bases from V and 3 from J, leaving 17 bases between them. The CDR3 consists of 18 residues. Germline CDR1 is SGHDN and CDR2 is FVKESK. The CDR3 DNA reads as TGTGCCAGCAGCCAAGATATAAGCCTAGTCGTCCACACCGGGGAGCTGTTTTTT. This codes for CASSQDISLVVHTGELFF.

The rearrangement uses TRBV7-2 and TRBJ1-5, with D perhaps matching TRBD1 (6 bases). The CDR3 is made up of 17 amino acids. CDR1 is SGHTA, CDR2 FQGNSA, per germline. V shed 0 bases and J shed 2 bases, with 14 bases lying between them. The CDR3 sequence is CASSLALGGRGNQPQHF. CDR3 in DNA: TGTGCCAGCAGCTTAGCGCTCGGGGGGCGAGGCAATCAGCCCCAGCATTTT.

The V call is TRBV5-6, the J call TRBJ2-1; D possibly corresponds to TRBD2 (6 bases). With 4 bases removed from V and 0 bases from J, the gap between germline ends came to 14 bases. This CDR3 has 16 amino acids. Germline V gene data show CDR1 as SGHDT and CDR2 as YYEEEE. CDR3: CASSPGDRRSYNEQFF. The CDR3 DNA is TGTGCCAGCAGCCCGGGGGACCGCCGCTCCTACAATGAGCAGTTCTTC.

The rearrangement links TRBV24-1 to TRBJ1-2; 11 bases are shared with TRBD1. Trimming removed 0 bases from V and 8 bases from J; junction bases left unmatched: 7. The germline CDR1 and CDR2 sequences are KGHDR and SFDVKD. The CDR3 covers 16 residues. CDR3 residues: CATSDLKSGTGGGYTF. Here the CDR3 DNA reads TGTGCCACCAGTGATTTGAAGTCCGGGACAGGGGGAGGCTACACCTTC.

This rearrangement joins TRBV7-8 to TRBJ2-1, with TRBD2 as a possible D gene (5 bases). Trimming removed 2 bases from V and 0 bases from J, with 8 bases in between. The germline gives CDR1 SGHVS, CDR2 FQNEAQ. CDR3 length: 15 amino acids. The CDR3, as DNA: TGTGCCAGCAGCTTAAGGGAGAACTCCTACAATGAGCAGTTCTTC. Amino acid sequence: CASSLRENSYNEQFF.

The chain links TRBV19 to TRBJ1-5; TRBD1 aligns across 7 bases. V shed 6 bases and J 3 bases; nucleotides not matched to a gene: 11. This CDR3 is built from 16 residues. In germline, CDR1 is LNHDA, CDR2 SQIVND (reference sequence). CDR3 sequence: CASRYRGELDNQPQHF. The CDR3 bases are TGTGCCAGTAGGTACAGGGGTGAATTAGACAATCAGCCCCAGCATTTT.

The CDR3 DNA is TGTGCCTGGAGTGTACTCGGACAGCGCTACGAGCAGTACTTC. It is translated as CAWSVLGQRYEQYF. The chain couples TRBV30 to TRBJ2-7, with D possibly being TRBD1 (6 bases). V was pared by 0 bases and J by 3 bases, with 12 bases between. The germline gives CDR1 GTSNPN, CDR2 SVGIG (reference sequence). CDR3 length equals 14 residues.

V and J are TRBV12-5 and TRBJ1-1; a possible D gene is TRBD1 (5 bases). This CDR3 spans 13 amino acids. Trimming left V 6 bases short and J 2 bases short, with 10 bases between. The germline V gene has CDR1 LGHNT and CDR2 FRNRAP. Here the CDR3 reads CASGTDRNTEAFF. In DNA, the CDR3 is TGTGCTAGTGGAACAGACAGAAACACTGAAGCTTTCTTT. The variable domain in full, completed from reference TRBV12-5 and TRBJ1-1, reads DARVTQTPRHKVTEMGQEVTMRCQPILGHNTVFWYRQTMMQGLELLAYFRNRAPLDDSGMPKDRFSAEMPDATLATLKIQPSEPRDSAVYFCASGTDRNTEAFFGQGTRLTVV.

V gene TRBV10-3 combines with J gene TRBJ1-1; no clear D. This CDR3 contains 12 residues. The germline gives CDR1 ENHRY, CDR2 SYGVKD. The ends were cut back, 4 bases at V and 0 bases at J, with 3 bases in the middle. CDR3: CAISVMNTEAFF. The CDR3 DNA follows: TGTGCCATCAGTGTTATGAACACTGAAGCTTTCTTT.

The chain combines TRBV5-1 with TRBJ1-1, with 12 bases that match TRBD1. V shed 7 bases and J 4 bases; nucleotides not matched to a gene: 5. This CDR3 is built from 14 residues. Germline V gene data show CDR1 as SGHRS and CDR2 as YFSETQ. The CDR3 protein is CASGTGGAGTEAFF. The CDR3 region has the DNA TGCGCCAGCGGGACAGGGGGCGCGGGCACTGAAGCTTTCTTT.

The rearrangement uses TRBV7-6 and TRBJ2-3, with 12 positions matching TRBD2. CDR1 and CDR2 (germline): SGHVS, FNYEAQ. The CDR3 is 15 amino acids. V was pared by 5 bases and J by 4 bases, with 4 bases of the junction left unmatched. CDR3 bases: TGTGCCAGCAGCCCACTAGCGGGAGGCCCAGATACGCAGTATTTT. Protein product: CASSPLAGGPDTQYF.

In its sample, this clone was seen a few times. V usage is TRBV7-8 and J usage is TRBJ2-5; 11 positions match TRBD1. Losses at the gene ends were 4 bases for V and 2 bases for J; bases not matched to a gene: 15. The germline gives CDR1 SGHVS, CDR2 FQNEAQ. The CDR3 is made up of 19 amino acids. This CDR3 is CASSWDRGTKGNPQETQYF. The CDR3 DNA sequence: TGTGCCAGCAGCTGGGACAGGGGGACCAAAGGGAACCCTCAAGAGACCCAGTACTTC. Full variable domain (rest looked up from reference TRBV7-8 and TRBJ2-5): GAGVSQSPRYKVAKRGQDVALRCDPISGHVSLFWYQQALGQGPEFLTYFQNEAQLDKSGLPSDRFFAERPEGSVSTLKIQRTQQEDSAVYLCASSWDRGTKGNPQETQYFGPGTRLLVL.

The chain couples TRBV13 to TRBJ2-7; a possible D gene is TRBD1 (5 bases). V lost 3 bases to trimming and J lost 6 bases, with 15 bases between them. The CDR3 is 14 amino acids. Germline V gene sequence: CDR1 PRHDT, CDR2 FYEKMQ (reference sequence). The DNA for the CDR3 is TGTGCCAGCAGCTTTATTCAGGGTAGGGGCGAGCAGTACTTC. Its translation: CASSFIQGRGEQYF.